These 21 T cell receptor beta chains came from one sample sequenced in a study of blood T cell repertoires in COVID-19. This table comes from immunoSEQ multiplex PCR, and its TCRdb copy is limited to in-frame clones, with some not included. The sample shows tens of thousands of clones, over 80% of them seen only once. Sequenced: peripheral blood. The receptors come from a human donor in a cohort sampled during active COVID-19.

This sequence joins TRBV19 and TRBJ1-3, with D unresolved. Trimming took off 4 bases at V and 0 bases at J, with 10 bases between the two ends. Germline CDR1 reads LNHDA; CDR2 reads SQIVND (reference sequence). CDR3 size: 15 residues. The CDR3 bases are TGTGCCAGTAGTAGGTTGACTAGCTCTGGAAACACCATATATTTT. Amino acid sequence: CASSRLTSSGNTIYF.

The chain employs TRBV7-8 and TRBJ1-1; D gene ambiguous. V was trimmed by 2 bases and J by 2 bases, leaving 12 bases between them. This CDR3 has 15 residues. Germline CDR1 is SGHVS and CDR2 is FQNEAQ. The CDR3 sequence is CASSLREAVNTEAFF. CDR3 sequence (DNA): TGTGCCAGCAGCTTAAGAGAGGCCGTCAACACTGAAGCTTTCTTT.

The chain combines TRBV10-3 with TRBJ2-1, with 8 bases identical to TRBD2. The CDR3 totals 18 residues. V lost 3 bases and J lost 1; bases outside the gene matches: 11. Per germline, CDR1 ENHRY and CDR2 SYGVKD. CDR3 sequence (DNA): TGTGCCATCAGTGAATCGGGAGGGAGCGGAGGTTCCTACAATGAGCAGTTCTTC. It translates to CAISESGGSGGSYNEQFF.

This clone was found once. The chain couples TRBV6-5 to TRBJ2-1; 10 nucleotides agree with TRBD2. The CDR3 contains 16 residues. V shed 0 bases, J shed 6 bases, and the junction held 5 bases outside the gene matches. The germline V gene encodes CDR1 MNHEY and CDR2 SVGAGI. The CDR3 nucleotides read TGTGCCAGCAGTTACTCTCCTAGCGGGGGCCGCAATGAGCAGTTCTTC. The encoded protein is CASSYSPSGGRNEQFF.

The chain carries TRBV24-1 and TRBJ2-1; 9 nucleotides match TRBD1. The CDR3 totals 14 residues. V lost 10 bases and J lost 0; bases outside the gene matches: 3. Germline V gene data show CDR1 as KGHDR and CDR2 as SFDVKD. In nucleotides, the CDR3 is TGTGCCACAGAGGACAGGGGCTCCTACAATGAGCAGTTCTTC. Protein: CATEDRGSYNEQFF.

The chain links TRBV18 to TRBJ2-7, with D uncertain. The CDR3 is made up of 14 amino acids. Trimming took off 2 bases at V and 4 bases at J, with 12 bases between the two ends. Germline CDR1 reads KGHSH; CDR2 reads LQKENI. CDR3 nucleotide sequence: TGTGCCAGCTCACCAGAGGTGCGTGATTACGAGCAGTACTTC. It specifies CASSPEVRDYEQYF.

The chain has TRBV4-3 and TRBJ2-7; D is perhaps TRBD2 (7 bases). In germline, CDR1 is LGHNA, CDR2 YSLEER. The ends were cut back, 0 bases at V and 4 bases at J, with 16 bases in the middle. This CDR3 region has 16 residues. CDR3: CASSQDRGALGYEQYF. The CDR3 DNA follows: TGCGCCAGCAGCCAAGATCGGGGGGCCCTGGGGTACGAGCAGTACTTC.

The gene calls are TRBV3-1 (or the pseudogene TRBV3-2) and TRBJ1-4, with D tentatively TRBD1 (6 bases). Trimming stripped 3 bases from V and 7 bases from J, with 12 bases between. The CDR3 loop spans 14 amino acids. Germline V gene data show CDR1 as LGHDT and CDR2 as YNNKEL (reference sequence). The CDR3 loop reads CASSQGGPGEKLFF. CDR3 coding DNA: TGTGCCAGCAGCCAGGGGGGGCCAGGTGAAAAACTGTTTTTT.

The chain is built from TRBV7-9 and TRBJ2-5, with TRBD1 matching 12 bases. Germline trimming cut 4 bases from V and 6 bases from J; bases unmatched to any gene: 9. Germline assignment: CDR1 SEHNR and CDR2 FQNEAQ (reference sequence). The CDR3 runs 16 residues. The CDR3 DNA reads as TGTGCCAGCAGCTCTGGGGGGACAGGGGGCAGGCAGACCCAGTACTTC. Translation gives CASSSGGTGGRQTQYF.

The V gene is TRBV30, the J gene TRBJ1-1; no reliable D call. Germline CDR1 GTSNPN, CDR2 SVGIG (reference sequence). This CDR3 has 13 residues. V was trimmed by 3 bases and J by 1 base, leaving 9 bases between them. CDR3 sequence: CAWRASENTEAFF. CDR3 DNA sequence: TGTGCCTGGAGAGCCTCCGAGAACACTGAAGCTTTCTTT.

CDR3 in DNA: TGTGCCAGCAGTGAATTAGGGGTGGAGACCCAGTACTTC. As protein: CASSELGVETQYF. The rearrangement joins TRBV25-1 to TRBJ2-5; a possible D gene is TRBD1 (5 bases). This CDR3 comprises 13 residues. In germline, CDR1 is MGHDK, CDR2 SYGVNS. V was clipped by 1 base and J by 5 bases, with 8 bases between them.

The rearrangement uses TRBV9 and TRBJ1-1; TRBD1 matches at 8 bases. CDR1 and CDR2 (germline): SGDLS, YYNGEE. Trimming took 3 bases from V and 1 from J; bases not matched to a gene: 5. The CDR3 covers 15 residues. The CDR3 loop reads CASSDSGTGNTEAFF. CDR3 DNA: TGTGCCAGCAGCGACAGCGGGACAGGGAACACTGAAGCTTTCTTT.

The V call is TRBV6-5, the J call TRBJ1-1; D is unclear. This CDR3 comprises 11 residues. V was shortened by 7 bases and J by 1 base, with 4 bases between the two germline ends. Germline CDR1 reads MNHEY; CDR2 reads SVGAGI. CDR3 amino acids: CASTQNTEAFF. The CDR3, as DNA: TGTGCCAGCACACAGAACACTGAAGCTTTCTTT.

The chain employs TRBV10-3 and TRBJ2-7, with D possibly matching TRBD1 (5 bases). V lost 7 bases and J lost 5, with 15 bases in between. Germline loops: CDR1 ENHRY, CDR2 SYGVKD. This CDR3 has 13 amino acids. The CDR3 region has the DNA TGTGCCATCAAGGAACAGGTGGAGAACGAGCAGTACTTC. It yields the protein CAIKEQVENEQYF.

The gene calls are TRBV20-1 and TRBJ1-1, with D possibly being TRBD1 (5 bases). The V end was cut by 3 bases, the J end by 7 bases, with 21 bases between. This CDR3 contains 15 residues. Per germline, CDR1 DFQATT and CDR2 SNEGSKA (reference sequence). The CDR3 protein is CSASPRGLPQGEAFF. The CDR3 DNA sequence: TGCAGTGCTAGTCCCCGAGGACTACCCCAGGGTGAAGCTTTCTTT.

The chain recombines TRBV5-1 with TRBJ2-1; maybe TRBD2 (5 bases). Germline V CDR1 and CDR2: SGHRS, YFSETQ. V was clipped by 4 bases and J by 4 bases, with 12 bases between them. This CDR3 has 14 residues. The CDR3 loop is CASSPNSGYNEQFF. In nucleotides, the CDR3 is TGCGCCAGCAGCCCCAACTCGGGGTACAATGAGCAGTTCTTC.

This clone was picked up a small number of times. The rearrangement joins TRBV5-4 to TRBJ2-3; D gene unclear. Per the germline V gene, CDR1 is SGHNT and CDR2 is YYREEE (reference sequence). Trimming removed 1 base at V and 0 bases at J, with 12 bases between. This CDR3 has 16 residues. This CDR3 is CASSLSLGLSTDTQYF. The DNA for the CDR3 is TGTGCCAGCAGCTTGTCCCTGGGCCTAAGCACAGATACGCAGTATTTT.

The chain carries TRBV4-1 and TRBJ2-7; 11 bases are a match to TRBD2. V gave up 1 base and J gave up 7 bases; unmatched junction bases: 0. The CDR3 is made up of 13 amino acids. Germline V gene sequence: CDR1 MGHRA, CDR2 YSYEKL. The CDR3 DNA reads TGCGCCAGCAGCCAAGTAGCGGGGGGGGAGCAGTACTTC. This translates into CASSQVAGGEQYF.

This clone has only a few counts. The CDR3 sequence: CASAQSLSERNNEQFF. For the CDR3, the DNA is TGTGCCAGCGCTCAATCTTTGAGTGAGAGAAACAATGAGCAGTTCTTC. J is TRBJ2-1 and V is TRBV5-4; D not resolved. This CDR3 has 16 residues. Germline V gives CDR1 SGHNT, CDR2 YYREEE (reference sequence). V lost 7 bases and J lost 5, with 22 bases in between.

The chain is built from TRBV11-2 and TRBJ1-4; no firm D call. The germline V and J ends were trimmed by 0 bases and 4 bases, with 9 bases remaining between them. This CDR3 is 15 amino acids long. CDR1 and CDR2 (germline): SGHAT, FQNNGV. CDR3 nucleotide sequence: TGTGCCAGCAGCTTAGATCTGGCAGTTAATGAAAAACTGTTTTTT. Amino acid sequence: CASSLDLAVNEKLFF.

The gene calls are TRBV19 and TRBJ2-3; weak D call: TRBD2 (5 bases). CDR1 and CDR2 (germline): LNHDA, SQIVND (reference sequence). The V end lost 6 bases, the J end lost 5 bases, and 18 bases lay between the germline ends. This CDR3 has 15 residues. The CDR3: CASSPRAREGDTQYF. The CDR3 region has the DNA TGTGCCAGTAGCCCTCGGGCCCGTGAGGGAGATACGCAGTATTTT.